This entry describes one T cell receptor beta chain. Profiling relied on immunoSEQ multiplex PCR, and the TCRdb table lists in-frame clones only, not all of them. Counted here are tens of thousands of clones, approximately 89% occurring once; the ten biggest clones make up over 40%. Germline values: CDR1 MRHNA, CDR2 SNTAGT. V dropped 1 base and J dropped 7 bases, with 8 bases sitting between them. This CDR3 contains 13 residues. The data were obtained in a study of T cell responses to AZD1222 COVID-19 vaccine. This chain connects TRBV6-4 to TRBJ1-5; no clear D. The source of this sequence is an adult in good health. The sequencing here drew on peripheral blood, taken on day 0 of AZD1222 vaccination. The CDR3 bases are TGTGCCAGCAGTGACTTTTCGGGGCAGCCCCAGCATTTT. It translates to CASSDFSGQPQHF.